This section outlines one TCR beta chain sequence together with its context. Antigen specificity is unknown. CDR1 is MNHEY and CDR2 is SMNVEV in the germline V gene (reference sequence). The CDR3 is 13 residues long. The V end lost 2 bases, the J end lost 10 bases, and 9 bases lay between the germline ends. The data originate from a study of T cell responses to AZD1222 COVID-19 vaccine. Sequencing was performed with immunoSEQ multiplex PCR; in TCRdb, only in-frame clones are kept and a portion is missing. The table includes 120,000 or so clones, 80% to 90% detected once. General study findings and limits: No repertoire was sampled before or during the peak T cell response, only after it. Dominant at 160-218 and 743-854, vaccine-associated CD4 TCRs also spanned spike. Just 6 or 7 AZD1222 recipients were seropositive at baseline. The sample set comprised mostly white British donors with more females, and clonal diversity was possibly underestimated.

The chain carries TRBV27 and TRBJ1-6; D unclear. This sequence originates from an adult in good health. The source material was peripheral blood, sampled on day 0 of MenACWY control vaccination. The CDR3 nucleotides are TGTGCCAGCAGTTTAAGTCTCCCCTCACCCCTCCACTTT. Its protein product is CASSLSLPSPLHF.